This entry lists 26 T cell receptor beta chains sequenced from one sample in a study of shared T cell receptors in the human thymus. Repertoires were generated with immunoSEQ multiplex PCR, while TCRdb's copy carries only in-frame clones and drops some. The repertoire holds over 650,000 clones, with about 87% as singletons. Separately, the same data were catalogued under a study of human thymus T cells.

Sequencing input: thymocytes. These TCRs come from a boy less than two years old with a congenital heart defect.

The J gene is TRBJ1-1, the V gene TRBV4-1, with no clear D. The germline V gene has CDR1 MGHRA and CDR2 YSYEKL. The CDR3 consists of 15 residues. The V end lost 3 bases, the J end lost 1 base, and 12 bases lay between the germline ends. The CDR3 region is CASSQGSEENTEAFF. CDR3 DNA sequence: TGCGCCAGCAGCCAGGGTTCTGAGGAGAACACTGAAGCTTTCTTT.

The V call is TRBV6-1, the J call TRBJ2-7; 7 positions agree with TRBD1. CDR3 length: 16 amino acids. CDR1 is MNHNS and CDR2 is SASEGT in the germline V gene. J gave up 2 bases and V 0 bases, and 7 bases lay outside the gene matches. CDR3 DNA sequence: TGTGCCAGCAGTGAAGCCGCCGACAGGGTTACCTACGAGCAGTACTTC. It encodes CASSEAADRVTYEQYF.

This clone was recorded only once. This chain connects TRBV6-5 to TRBJ2-1; D remains ambiguous. This CDR3 comprises 16 residues. CDR1 MNHEY and CDR2 SVGAGI come from the germline V gene. Trimming took off 0 bases at V and 1 base at J, with 10 bases between the two ends. The CDR3 sequence is CASSYSTAQSYNEQFF. The CDR3 nucleotides read TGTGCCAGCAGTTACTCGACGGCACAGTCCTACAATGAGCAGTTCTTC.

This clone came up a few times. V and J are TRBV4-1 and TRBJ2-2; the match to TRBD2 covers 9 bases. CDR3 length: 18 amino acids. Germline CDR1 reads MGHRA; CDR2 reads YSYEKL. Losses at the gene ends were 1 base for V and 2 bases for J; bases not matched to a gene: 8. The CDR3 DNA sequence: TGCGCCAGCAGCCAAGGAGCGGCGGGACTAGCTAACACCGGGGAGCTGTTTTTT. Translation: CASSQGAAGLANTGELFF.

The chain has TRBV28 and TRBJ1-1, with a weak D call TRBD1 (6 bases). This CDR3 has 13 amino acids. V was trimmed by 5 bases and J by 5 bases, leaving 12 bases between them. Per germline, CDR1 MDHEN and CDR2 SYDVKM. The CDR3 spells CASSPLGGTEAFF. In DNA, the CDR3 is TGTGCCAGCAGTCCTCTAGGGGGAACTGAAGCTTTCTTT.

The chain links TRBV6-6 to TRBJ1-2, with TRBD1 as a possible D gene (6 bases). CDR1 is MNHNY and CDR2 is SVGAGI in the germline V gene (reference sequence). The V end lost 6 bases, the J end lost 6 bases, and 17 bases lay between the germline ends. The CDR3 is made up of 14 amino acids. The CDR3 reads CASSTNLRGNGYTF. CDR3 nucleotides: TGTGCCAGCAGCACTAACCTCAGGGGAAATGGCTACACCTTC.

V gene TRBV29-1 combines with J gene TRBJ2-3; perhaps TRBD2 as D (5 bases). Looked up from germline, CDR1 is SQVTM and CDR2 is ANQGSEA. Trimming cost V 0 bases and J 4 bases, with 14 bases left between them. The CDR3 sequence is 15 residues long. CDR3 amino acids: CSVEDFEAEADTQYF. CDR3 DNA: TGCAGCGTTGAAGACTTTGAAGCGGAGGCAGATACGCAGTATTTT.

The J gene is TRBJ2-5, the V gene TRBV10-2; D is unclear. The length of the CDR3 is 14 residues. Germline loops: CDR1 WSHSY, CDR2 SAAADI. The germline V and J ends were trimmed by 4 bases and 2 bases, with 11 bases remaining between them. The CDR3 protein is CASSVGLQQETQYF. The CDR3, as DNA: TGCGCCAGCAGTGTTGGGCTACAACAAGAGACCCAGTACTTC.

This clone was observed a single time. The chain carries TRBV7-3 and TRBJ2-3; TRBD2 aligns across 9 bases. V gave up 4 bases and J gave up 2 bases; unmatched junction bases: 13. This CDR3 comprises 18 residues. The germline V gene encodes CDR1 SGHTA and CDR2 FQGTGA. The CDR3 sequence: CASSYQPAGGPVTDTQYF. The CDR3 DNA reads as TGTGCCAGCAGCTACCAACCAGCGGGGGGACCTGTCACAGATACGCAGTATTTT.

The chain carries TRBV25-1 and TRBJ2-5; TRBD2 agrees at 9 bases. Germline V gene sequence: CDR1 MGHDK, CDR2 SYGVNS. The J segment lost 1 base and the V segment lost 4 bases, leaving 7 bases of the junction unmatched. This CDR3 region has 16 residues. In DNA, the CDR3 is TGTGCCAGCAGTGCCGATAGCGGGAGCTCCCAAGAGACCCAGTACTTC. It translates to CASSADSGSSQETQYF.

The chain links TRBV5-4 to TRBJ2-7; 8 nucleotides match TRBD2. Germline CDR1 and CDR2: SGHNT and YYREEE (reference sequence). The length of the CDR3 is 14 residues. Trimming took 4 bases from V and 5 from J; bases not matched to a gene: 8. The CDR3 sequence: CASSPRGGDDEQYF. In nucleotides, the CDR3 is TGTGCCAGCAGCCCTCGGGGGGGCGACGACGAGCAGTACTTC.

The chain's CDR3 is CASSEEGEQYF. The CDR3, as DNA: TGCGCCAGCTCCGAAGAGGGCGAGCAGTACTTC. The V call is TRBV10-2, the J call TRBJ2-7; TRBD2 is a possible D gene (5 bases). The length of the CDR3 is 11 residues. The germline gives CDR1 WSHSY, CDR2 SAAADI. Between the trimmed V and J ends, which lost 8 bases and 6 bases, there was a span of 11 bases.

J is TRBJ2-1 and V is TRBV7-9; possibly TRBD1 for D (5 bases). Germline-derived CDR1 and CDR2 are SEHNR and FQNEAQ (reference sequence). CDR3 length equals 14 residues. Deletions cut 5 bases from V and 6 bases from J, with 14 bases between. The CDR3: CASSVPGAPNEQFF. As DNA, the CDR3 is TGTGCCAGCAGCGTCCCTGGGGCCCCCAATGAGCAGTTCTTC. Filled out from reference TRBV7-9 and TRBJ2-1, the complete variable domain reads DTGVSQNPRHKITKRGQNVTFRCDPISEHNRLYWYRQTLGQGPEFLTYFQNEAQLEKSRLLSDRFSAERPKGSFSTLEIQRTEQGDSAMYLCASSVPGAPNEQFFGPGTRLTVL.

The chain carries TRBV2 and TRBJ1-2, with no clear D. Germline CDR1 SNHLY, CDR2 FYNNEI. The CDR3 is made up of 12 amino acids. V lost 8 bases, J lost 1 base, and 8 bases lay in between. The CDR3 DNA reads as TGTGCCAGCCCCGGGAATAACTATGGCTACACCTTC. Its protein product is CASPGNNYGYTF.

The chain has TRBV19 and TRBJ1-5, with 7 bases matching TRBD1. The trim removed 5 bases at V and 7 bases at J, leaving 8 bases unmatched. CDR1 and CDR2 (germline): LNHDA, SQIVND (reference sequence). This CDR3 has 14 residues. CDR3 in DNA: TGTGCCAGTAGTCAGACAGGGCTGGAGCAGCCCCAGCATTTT. It specifies CASSQTGLEQPQHF.

V and J are TRBV19 and TRBJ1-6; 8 nucleotides line up with TRBD1. Germline-derived CDR1 and CDR2 are LNHDA and SQIVND (reference sequence). CDR3 length equals 16 residues. Germline trimming cut 2 bases from V and 9 bases from J; bases unmatched to any gene: 9. As DNA, the CDR3 is TGTGCCAGTAGTATAAAACAGGGGGAAGGAGGTTCACCCCTCCACTTT. This translates into CASSIKQGEGGSPLHF.

This clone was detected only once. The V and J genes are TRBV7-9 and TRBJ2-7; 7 bases match TRBD2. Germline V gene lookup returns CDR1 SEHNR and CDR2 FQNEAQ (reference sequence). The CDR3 loop spans 14 amino acids. V was pared by 3 bases and J by 5 bases, with 7 bases of the junction left unmatched. This chain's CDR3 is CASSFSGRPHEQYF. The CDR3 DNA is TGTGCCAGCAGCTTTAGCGGGCGGCCCCACGAGCAGTACTTC.

This rearrangement joins TRBV7-9 to TRBJ2-7; TRBD2 matches 8 bases. The CDR3 extends over 17 amino acids. Germline V lookup: CDR1 SEHNR, CDR2 FQNEAQ (reference sequence). Trimming removed 2 bases from V and 7 bases from J; junction bases left unmatched: 16. CDR3 region: CASSLQSISGACGEQYF. In DNA, the CDR3 is TGTGCCAGCAGCTTACAATCCATTAGCGGGGCCTGTGGGGAGCAGTACTTC.

This clone was recorded a few times. The rearrangement joins TRBV28 to TRBJ1-2; perhaps TRBD1 as D (6 bases). The CDR3 runs to 15 residues. CDR1 and CDR2 from the germline V gene are MDHEN and SYDVKM. V lost 5 bases, J lost 1 base, and 14 bases lay in between. CDR3: CASSNSDSLNYGYTF. The CDR3 DNA reads as TGTGCCAGCAGTAACTCGGACAGCCTTAACTATGGCTACACCTTC.

The rearrangement joins TRBV5-6 to TRBJ2-7, with D possibly matching TRBD2 (7 bases). CDR3 length: 17 amino acids. Germline V gene sequence: CDR1 SGHDT, CDR2 YYEEEE. The V end was cut by 4 bases, the J end by 2 bases, with 22 bases between. Here the CDR3 reads CASSLPTLRGGPYEQYF. CDR3 nucleotides: TGTGCCAGCAGCCTGCCGACTCTCCGCGGGGGCCCCTACGAGCAGTACTTC.

This clone is a singleton in its sample. The genes are TRBV7-6 and TRBJ1-3; D unresolved. Trimming left V 0 bases short and J 0 bases short, with 12 bases between. Germline lookup yields CDR1 SGHVS and CDR2 FNYEAQ. The CDR3 is made up of 17 amino acids. CDR3 protein: CASSLAGSSSSGNTIYF. DNA for the CDR3: TGTGCCAGCAGCTTAGCGGGGAGCTCGAGCTCTGGAAACACCATATATTTT.

The V and J genes are TRBV5-8 and TRBJ2-3; 13 bases align to TRBD2. The germline V gene encodes CDR1 SGHTS and CDR2 YDEGEE. V lost 4 bases to trimming and J lost 3 bases; unmatched junction nucleotides: 11. This CDR3 is built from 18 residues. CDR3 loop: CASSGPGTSGEGTDTQYF. CDR3 coding DNA: TGTGCCAGCAGCGGTCCCGGGACTAGCGGGGAAGGAACAGATACGCAGTATTTT.

This chain links TRBV6-5 with TRBJ2-2; D is unresolved. V lost 0 bases and J lost 6, with 14 bases in between. The CDR3 has 16 amino acids. Germline V gives CDR1 MNHEY, CDR2 SVGAGI. The CDR3 region is CASSYSSSGWAGELFF. CDR3 bases: TGTGCCAGCAGTTACTCGTCTAGTGGGTGGGCCGGGGAGCTGTTTTTT.

This clone came up once. In DNA, the CDR3 is TGTGCCAGCAGCGTAGGAGGGCTAGCGGGGGGGCAAGAGACCCAGTACTTC. It translates to CASSVGGLAGGQETQYF. This sequence joins TRBV9 and TRBJ2-5; the match to TRBD2 covers 12 bases. This CDR3 region has 17 residues. The J segment lost 2 bases and the V segment lost 0 bases, leaving 5 bases of the junction unmatched. Germline loops: CDR1 SGDLS, CDR2 YYNGEE.

This chain connects TRBV1 to TRBJ2-1; TRBD2 was called by the table and not checked on the DNA. TRBV1 is listed as a pseudogene. The CDR3 is made up of 12 amino acids. CDR3 sequence (DNA): TGCACCAGCAGCCGAGGAGTCAATGAGCAGTTCTTC. Encoded protein: CTSSRGVNEQFF.

The chain joins TRBV9 to TRBJ2-7, with D possibly TRBD2 on 6 matching bases. Per germline, CDR1 SGDLS and CDR2 YYNGEE. This CDR3 is built from 16 residues. V was shortened by 1 base and J by 3 bases, with 17 bases between the two germline ends. In DNA form, the CDR3 reads TGTGCCAGCAGCGTATCTGGAGGAGCGGGCCACTACGAGCAGTACTTC. As protein: CASSVSGGAGHYEQYF.